This T cell receptor (beta chain) was documented in a study of cytomegalovirus exposure and HLA in healthy donors. Study observations and caveats: Within an earlier analysis, most TCR beta V segments proved productive either about 87% or about 30% of the time.

Primers for the PCR totalled 60 Vbeta and 13 Jbeta. Method: immunoSEQ multiplex PCR; TCRdb's copy keeps in-frame clones and lacks some. The table has 70,000 to 90,000 clones, 65% to 75% seen once. Details on this clone: Its antigen is currently unknown.

Germline lookup yields CDR1 SGDLS and CDR2 YYNGEE. CDR3 length equals 13 residues. Deletions cut 4 bases from V and 7 bases from J, with 12 bases between. The specimen was PBMCs. The chain recombines TRBV9 with TRBJ1-5; the D gene is possibly TRBD1 (6 bases). The sequence was collected from a man aged 55-75 years in good health and CMV-seronegative. CDR3 in amino acids: CASSLEGEQPQHF. The CDR3 DNA reads as TGTGCCAGCAGCTTAGAGGGGGAACAGCCCCAGCATTTT.